A single sample is the source of the 30 T cell receptor beta chains below, sequenced in a study of blood T cell repertoires in COVID-19. Assay used: immunoSEQ multiplex PCR; TCRdb lists only in-frame clones, some missing. The sample consists of over 200,000 clones, approximately 80% of them appearing once. Sequences were obtained from PBMCs or T cells enriched from blood (not recorded which). The receptors come from a man in his sixties who had recovered from COVID-19.

V gene TRBV14 combines with J gene TRBJ1-2; TRBD1 agrees at 7 bases. CDR1 and CDR2 (germline): SGHDN, FVKESK. The CDR3 is 14 amino acids. V gave up 4 bases and J gave up 4 bases; unmatched junction bases: 6. The CDR3, as DNA: TGTGCCAGCAGCCCCCAGGACAGGTCCTATGGCTACACCTTC. Amino acid sequence: CASSPQDRSYGYTF.

This chain connects TRBV11-1 to TRBJ1-6; 7 bases map to TRBD1. Per the germline V gene, CDR1 is SGHAT and CDR2 is FQDESV (reference sequence). This CDR3 is built from 14 residues. V shed 2 bases, J shed 8 bases, and the junction held 3 bases outside the gene matches. The CDR3 protein is CASSLTGVYSPLHF. CDR3 nucleotide sequence: TGTGCCAGCAGCTTAACAGGGGTGTATTCACCCCTCCACTTT.

The J gene is TRBJ2-3, the V gene TRBV7-3; 7 bases align to TRBD1. From germline, CDR1 is SGHTA and CDR2 FQGTGA. The V segment lost 1 base and the J segment 3 bases; nucleotides outside the gene matches: 4. This CDR3 comprises 15 residues. The CDR3 is CASSLNPGGTDTQYF. For the CDR3, the DNA is TGTGCCAGCAGCTTAAACCCAGGGGGAACAGATACGCAGTATTTT.

The chain couples TRBV25-1 to TRBJ1-1; possible D gene TRBD1, 5 bases. CDR1 and CDR2 (germline): MGHDK, SYGVNS. This CDR3 has 14 amino acids. V shed 8 bases and J shed 4 bases, with 17 bases lying between them. CDR3 in amino acids: CASQGLREGTEAFF. The CDR3 nucleotides read TGTGCCAGCCAGGGACTGCGGGAGGGCACTGAAGCTTTCTTT.

The chain employs TRBV7-3 and TRBJ2-1, with 10 bases fitting TRBD2. This CDR3 is built from 15 residues. With V trimmed by 2 bases and J by 9 bases, 7 bases remained unmatched. The germline CDR1 and CDR2 sequences are SGHTA and FQGTGA. CDR3 sequence (DNA): TGTGCCAGCAGCTTAGGTAGCGGGGGGCTCAGTGAGCAGTTCTTC. This sequence encodes CASSLGSGGLSEQFF. The entire variable domain, with the rest obtained from reference TRBV7-3 and TRBJ2-1, is as follows: GAGVSQTPSNKVTEKGKYVELRCDPISGHTALYWYRQSLGQGPEFLIYFQGTGAADDSGLPNDRFFAVRPEGSVSTLKIQRTERGDSAVYLCASSLGSGGLSEQFFGPGTRLTVL.

The CDR3 nucleotides are TGTGCCAGTAGTATCAGGGGGGACAGGTCCCGCTCTGGGGCCAACGTCCTGACTTTC. Translating it yields CASSIRGDRSRSGANVLTF. The rearrangement uses TRBV19 and TRBJ2-6, with 8 bases identical to TRBD1. Per the germline V gene, CDR1 is LNHDA and CDR2 is SQIVND (reference sequence). Unmatched junction bases numbered 10, after V lost 3 bases and J lost 0 bases. The CDR3 totals 19 residues.

The J gene is TRBJ2-1, the V gene TRBV5-1; D is uncertain. The V gene lost 1 base and the J gene lost 9 bases, with 20 bases spanning the gap. This CDR3 is built from 16 residues. Germline values: CDR1 SGHRS, CDR2 YFSETQ. CDR3 nucleotides: TGCGCCAGCAGCTTGTTGCGGCAGTTGGCACATTCTGAGCAGTTCTTC. Protein: CASSLLRQLAHSEQFF.

Here the CDR3 reads CATSDPRDITGELFF. The CDR3 nucleotides read TGTGCCACCAGTGATCCCCGGGACATCACCGGGGAGCTGTTTTTT. This sequence joins TRBV24-1 and TRBJ2-2; weak D call: TRBD1 (6 bases). Germline lookup yields CDR1 KGHDR and CDR2 SFDVKD. V was clipped by 3 bases and J by 4 bases, with 11 bases between them. The CDR3 length is 15 residues.

This chain joins TRBV15 and TRBJ1-4, with unresolved D. The CDR3 runs 16 residues. V lost 3 bases and J 5 bases, leaving 16 bases between the germline ends. Looked up from germline, CDR1 is LNHNV and CDR2 is YYDKDF (reference sequence). This chain's CDR3 is CATSRELLARNEKLFF. CDR3 sequence (DNA): TGTGCCACCAGCAGGGAGCTCCTGGCACGGAATGAAAAACTGTTTTTT.

This clone is a singleton in its sample. The rearrangement links TRBV7-8 to TRBJ1-6; D ambiguous. This CDR3 is 14 amino acids long. Deletions cut 6 bases from V and 6 bases from J, with 12 bases between. Germline CDR1 and CDR2: SGHVS and FQNEAQ. This CDR3 reads CASSRSIGNSPLHF. The CDR3 coding sequence is TGTGCCAGCAGTCGGTCTATCGGTAATTCACCCCTCCACTTT.

This chain uses TRBV19 with TRBJ1-6; D possibly corresponds to TRBD1 (6 bases). Trimming pared 9 bases from V and 7 bases from J, leaving 13 bases between. Germline V gene data show CDR1 as LNHDA and CDR2 as SQIVND (reference sequence). The CDR3 is 13 residues long. CDR3 nucleotides: TGTGCCAGCTCAGGGGCGATGAATTCACCCCTCCACTTT. Translating gives CASSGAMNSPLHF.

The gene calls are TRBV5-5 and TRBJ2-3; 7 bases fit TRBD1. The CDR3 runs 15 residues. Trimming took 4 bases from V and 4 from J; bases not matched to a gene: 9. Germline V gene lookup returns CDR1 SGHKS and CDR2 YYEKEE (reference sequence). The CDR3 DNA sequence: TGTGCCAGCAGCCCGCAGGGACAGTCCGCAGATACGCAGTATTTT. The encoded protein is CASSPQGQSADTQYF.

The rearrangement links TRBV6-5 to TRBJ1-4; D is possibly TRBD1 (6 bases). Trimming stripped 5 bases from V and 1 base from J, with 8 bases between. Germline lookup yields CDR1 MNHEY and CDR2 SVGAGI. The CDR3 extends over 14 amino acids. The CDR3 sequence: CASSRGGTNEKLFF. The CDR3 coding sequence is TGTGCCAGCAGTAGAGGGGGAACTAATGAAAAACTGTTTTTT.

The gene calls are TRBV5-5 and TRBJ1-1; 8 bases line up with TRBD1. This CDR3 comprises 16 residues. Germline loops: CDR1 SGHKS, CDR2 YYEKEE (reference sequence). Unmatched junction bases numbered 14, after V lost 6 bases and J lost 4 bases. CDR3: CASIGTGYVGRTEAFF. CDR3 DNA sequence: TGTGCCAGCATCGGGACAGGTTATGTTGGGCGCACTGAAGCTTTCTTT. Together with reference TRBV5-5 and TRBJ1-1, the CDR3 gives the full variable domain: DAGVTQSPTHLIKTRGQQVTLRCSPISGHKSVSWYQQVLGQGPQFIFQYYEKEERGRGNFPDRFSARQFPNYSSELNVNALLLGDSALYLCASIGTGYVGRTEAFFGQGTRLTVV.

The chain recombines TRBV7-8 with TRBJ1-6; no clear D. V shed 2 bases and J shed 10 bases, with 9 bases lying between them. CDR3 length: 13 residues. Germline CDR1 SGHVS, CDR2 FQNEAQ. The DNA for the CDR3 is TGTGCCAGCAGCTTACTACCGCGGTCACCCCTCCACTTT. Residues: CASSLLPRSPLHF.

This rearrangement joins TRBV6-4 to TRBJ2-6; 12 bases line up with TRBD1. Germline V gene data show CDR1 as MRHNA and CDR2 as SNTAGT. The CDR3 totals 17 residues. After removal of 4 bases from V and 2 bases from J, the junction contained 3 bases not matched to a gene. The CDR3: CASSAGTGGAGANVLTF. In DNA, the CDR3 is TGTGCCAGCAGTGCCGGGACAGGGGGCGCTGGGGCCAACGTCCTGACTTTC.

This clone was counted between two and nine times. V and J are TRBV18 and TRBJ2-2; maybe TRBD1 (6 bases). The CDR3 spans 14 residues. Germline CDR1 KGHSH, CDR2 LQKENI. V gave up 0 bases and J gave up 7 bases, with 9 bases separating them. The CDR3, as DNA: TGTGCCAGCTCACCACCGAGGGGGAGCGGGGAGCTGTTTTTT. Translating gives CASSPPRGSGELFF.

Worth noting for this clone: Additional DNA sequences in this sample encode the identical CDR3. V is TRBV7-9 and J is TRBJ1-6; TRBD1 matches at 10 bases. The CDR3 contains 15 residues. Per germline, CDR1 SEHNR and CDR2 FQNEAQ (reference sequence). The trim removed 5 bases at V and 8 bases at J, leaving 6 bases unmatched. DNA for the CDR3: TGTGCCAGCAGCCCTGGGACAGGGGAGTATTCACCCCTCCACTTT. Protein product: CASSPGTGEYSPLHF.

This clone was seen more than once but under ten times. Other DNA sequences in the sample encode the same CDR3. The CDR3 loop is CASSQGDSSNSPLHF. The CDR3 region has the DNA TGTGCCAGCAGCCAAGGAGACAGTAGTAATTCACCCCTCCACTTT. This sequence joins TRBV3-1 (or the pseudogene TRBV3-2) and TRBJ1-6; TRBD1 might be the D (5 bases). The length of the CDR3 is 15 residues. Trimming shortened V by 1 base and J by 6 bases, and 10 bases separated the two germline ends. The germline V gene has CDR1 LGHDT and CDR2 YNNKEL (reference sequence).

This clone appeared once. CDR3 in DNA: TGTGCCAGCAGTTACGGGGGGACCTACAATGAGCAGTTCTTC. The encoded protein is CASSYGGTYNEQFF. The gene calls are TRBV5-6 and TRBJ2-1; 7 bases align to TRBD2. Germline V gene lookup returns CDR1 SGHDT and CDR2 YYEEEE. With V trimmed by 5 bases and J by 2 bases, 4 bases remained unmatched. This CDR3 has 14 amino acids.

This chain joins TRBV5-1 and TRBJ2-7; possible D gene TRBD2, 5 bases. The V end lost 0 bases, the J end lost 0 bases, and 7 bases lay between the germline ends. The V gene's germline CDR1 is SGHRS and CDR2 YFSETQ. The CDR3 spans 14 residues. CDR3 loop: CASSLEGSSYEQYF. CDR3 nucleotide sequence: TGCGCCAGCAGCTTGGAAGGGAGCTCCTACGAGCAGTACTTC.

V usage is TRBV5-1 and J usage is TRBJ2-7, with 7 nucleotides matching TRBD1. Unmatched junction bases numbered 7, after V lost 4 bases and J lost 0 bases. Germline CDR1 SGHRS, CDR2 YFSETQ. This CDR3 has 15 amino acids. The CDR3 here is CASSPVGTDSYEQYF. CDR3 nucleotides: TGCGCCAGCAGCCCAGTTGGGACAGACTCCTACGAGCAGTACTTC.

The V and J genes are TRBV5-1 and TRBJ2-1, with D possibly TRBD2 on 5 matching bases. Trimming cost V 3 bases and J 6 bases, with 22 bases left between them. Germline values: CDR1 SGHRS, CDR2 YFSETQ. The CDR3 runs 17 residues. CDR3 protein: CASSSPRDTMDINEQFF. The CDR3 DNA follows: TGCGCCAGCAGCTCTCCTCGGGATACCATGGATATCAATGAGCAGTTCTTC.

The gene calls are TRBV5-5 and TRBJ2-2; 8 nucleotides align to TRBD2. CDR3 length: 17 amino acids. Trimming removed 3 bases from V and 4 bases from J; junction bases left unmatched: 11. CDR1 and CDR2 from the germline V gene are SGHKS and YYEKEE (reference sequence). The CDR3 protein is CASSSTGGPSPTGELFF. In DNA form, the CDR3 reads TGTGCCAGCAGCTCCACGGGGGGGCCGTCTCCCACCGGGGAGCTGTTTTTT.

The chain uses TRBV7-2 and TRBJ2-7; 7 nucleotides agree with TRBD1. V dropped 5 bases and J dropped 0; count of bases not matched to a gene: 10. Germline V gene sequence: CDR1 SGHTA, CDR2 FQGNSA. The CDR3 is 16 residues long. CDR3 protein: CASSPLGQRSSYEQYF. The CDR3 region has the DNA TGTGCCAGCAGCCCCCTGGGACAGAGGAGCTCCTACGAGCAGTACTTC.

This chain connects TRBV5-6 to TRBJ2-6; 9 nucleotides line up with TRBD2. V trimming: 1 base; J trimming: 0 bases; junction bases outside the gene matches: 2. The CDR3 has 17 residues. Germline loops: CDR1 SGHDT, CDR2 YYEEEE. The CDR3 DNA sequence: TGTGCCAGCAGCTTGCTAGCGGGGCTCTCTGGGGCCAACGTCCTGACTTTC. The encoded protein is CASSLLAGLSGANVLTF.

This clone was observed once. V usage is TRBV15 and J usage is TRBJ2-3; D might be TRBD2 (6 bases). In germline, CDR1 is LNHNV, CDR2 YYDKDF (reference sequence). Trimming shortened V by 0 bases and J by 4 bases, and 8 bases separated the two germline ends. The CDR3 extends over 14 amino acids. Here the CDR3 DNA reads TGTGCCACCAGCAGAGATCGCGGGGCAGATACGCAGTATTTT. It encodes CATSRDRGADTQYF.

The chain employs TRBV18 and TRBJ2-1, with TRBD2 matching 10 bases. Germline assignment: CDR1 KGHSH and CDR2 LQKENI. V shed 3 bases and J 10 bases; nucleotides not matched to a gene: 9. This CDR3 region has 15 residues. DNA of the CDR3: TGTGCCAGCTCACCGGTTATAGCGGGGGGTATCGAGCAGTTCTTC. Its protein is CASSPVIAGGIEQFF.

The chain employs TRBV19 and TRBJ1-2; tentative D call: TRBD1 (6 bases). The length of the CDR3 is 16 residues. V lost 6 bases and J lost 1, with 18 bases in between. Germline loops: CDR1 LNHDA, CDR2 SQIVND (reference sequence). CDR3 in DNA: TGTGCCAGTAGGTCGTGGACAGAGACCTATAACTATGGCTACACCTTC. This sequence encodes CASRSWTETYNYGYTF.

V usage is TRBV24-1 and J usage is TRBJ1-1, with 8 bases identical to TRBD1. The V gene's germline CDR1 is KGHDR and CDR2 SFDVKD. The CDR3 has 15 amino acids. After removal of 4 bases from V and 5 bases from J, the junction contained 8 bases not matched to a gene. In DNA form, the CDR3 reads TGTGCCACCAGTGAAGGACAGGGAGGAAAGACTGAAGCTTTCTTT. Translating gives CATSEGQGGKTEAFF.